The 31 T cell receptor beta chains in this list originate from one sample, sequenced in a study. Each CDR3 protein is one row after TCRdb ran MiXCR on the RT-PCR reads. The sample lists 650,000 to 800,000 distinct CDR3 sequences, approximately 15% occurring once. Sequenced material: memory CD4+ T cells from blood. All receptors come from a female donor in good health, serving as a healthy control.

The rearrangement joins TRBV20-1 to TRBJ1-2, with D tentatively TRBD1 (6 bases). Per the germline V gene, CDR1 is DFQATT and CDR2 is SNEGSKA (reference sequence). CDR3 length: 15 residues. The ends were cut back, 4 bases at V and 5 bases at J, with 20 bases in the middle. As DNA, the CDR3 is TGCAGTGCTACCCCGTGGGGGGCAGCCGAGTATGGCTACACCTTC. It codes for CSATPWGAAEYGYTF.

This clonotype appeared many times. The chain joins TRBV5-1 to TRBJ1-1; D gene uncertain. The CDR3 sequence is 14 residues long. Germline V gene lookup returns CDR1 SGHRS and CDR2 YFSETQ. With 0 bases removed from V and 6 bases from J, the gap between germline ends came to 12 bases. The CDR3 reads CASSLATQVAEAFF. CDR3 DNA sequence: TGCGCCAGCAGCTTGGCCACTCAGGTCGCTGAAGCTTTCTTT.

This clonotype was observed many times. The CDR3 sequence is CSVNTGGGYTF. CDR3 nucleotide sequence: TGCAGCGTTAACACGGGGGGAGGCTACACCTTC. This sequence joins TRBV29-1 and TRBJ1-2; D is perhaps TRBD1 (5 bases). CDR3 length: 11 residues. V lost 5 bases and J lost 8, with 12 bases in between. Germline V gene sequence: CDR1 SQVTM, CDR2 ANQGSEA.

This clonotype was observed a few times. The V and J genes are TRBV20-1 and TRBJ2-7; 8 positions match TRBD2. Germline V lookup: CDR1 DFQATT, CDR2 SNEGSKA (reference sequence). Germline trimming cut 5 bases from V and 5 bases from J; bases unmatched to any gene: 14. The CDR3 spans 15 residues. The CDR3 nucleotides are TGCAGTGCTGGGACCTTGGGACTAGAATCGGACGAGCAGTACTTC. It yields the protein CSAGTLGLESDEQYF.

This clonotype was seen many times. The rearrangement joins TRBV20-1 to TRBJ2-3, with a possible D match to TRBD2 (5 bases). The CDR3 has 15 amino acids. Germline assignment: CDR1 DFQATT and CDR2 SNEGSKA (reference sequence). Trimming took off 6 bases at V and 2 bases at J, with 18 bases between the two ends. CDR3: CSAQFRSVLTDTQYF. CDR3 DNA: TGCAGTGCGCAATTCCGTAGCGTCCTCACAGATACGCAGTATTTT.

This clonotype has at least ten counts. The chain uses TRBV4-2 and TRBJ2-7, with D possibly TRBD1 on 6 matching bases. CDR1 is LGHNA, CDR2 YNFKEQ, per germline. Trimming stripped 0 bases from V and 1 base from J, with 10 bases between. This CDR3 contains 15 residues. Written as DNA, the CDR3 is TGTGCCAGCAGCCAAGACGGGACATGGTCCTACGAGCAGTACTTC. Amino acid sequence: CASSQDGTWSYEQYF.

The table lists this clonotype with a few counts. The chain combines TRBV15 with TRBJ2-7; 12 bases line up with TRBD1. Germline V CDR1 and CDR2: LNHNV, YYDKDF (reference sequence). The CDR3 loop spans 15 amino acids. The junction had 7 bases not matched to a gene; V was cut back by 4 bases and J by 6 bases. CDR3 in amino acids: CATSTSAGQGAEQYF. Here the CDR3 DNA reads TGTGCCACCAGCACCTCAGCGGGACAGGGGGCCGAGCAGTACTTC.

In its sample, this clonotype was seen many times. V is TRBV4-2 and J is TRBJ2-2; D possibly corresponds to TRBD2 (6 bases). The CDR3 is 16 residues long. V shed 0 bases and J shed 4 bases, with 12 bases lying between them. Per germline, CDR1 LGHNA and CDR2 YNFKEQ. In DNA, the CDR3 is TGTGCCAGCAGCCAAGAGGAGGGAGTGTCCACCGGGGAGCTGTTTTTT. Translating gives CASSQEEGVSTGELFF.

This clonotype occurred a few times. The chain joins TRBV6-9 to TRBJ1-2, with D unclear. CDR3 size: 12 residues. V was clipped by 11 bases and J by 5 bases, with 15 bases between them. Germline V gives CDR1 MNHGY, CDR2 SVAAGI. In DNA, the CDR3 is TGTGCCGACCTTATCTTACTATATGGCTACACCTTC. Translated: CADLILLYGYTF.

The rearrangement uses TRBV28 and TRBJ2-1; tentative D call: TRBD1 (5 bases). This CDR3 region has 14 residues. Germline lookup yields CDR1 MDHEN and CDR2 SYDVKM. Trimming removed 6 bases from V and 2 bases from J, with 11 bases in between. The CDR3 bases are TGTGCCAGCAGAGTGACAGATCCCTACAATGAGCAGTTCTTC. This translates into CASRVTDPYNEQFF.

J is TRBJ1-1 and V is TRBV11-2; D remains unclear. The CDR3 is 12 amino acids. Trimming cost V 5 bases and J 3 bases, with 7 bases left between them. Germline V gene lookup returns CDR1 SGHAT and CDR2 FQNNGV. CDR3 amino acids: CASSQRDTEAFF. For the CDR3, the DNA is TGTGCCAGCAGCCAGAGGGACACTGAAGCTTTCTTT.

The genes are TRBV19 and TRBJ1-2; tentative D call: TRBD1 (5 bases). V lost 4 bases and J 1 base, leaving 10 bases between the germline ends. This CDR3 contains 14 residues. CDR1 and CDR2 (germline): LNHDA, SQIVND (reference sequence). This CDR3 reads CASSTRDVNYGYTF. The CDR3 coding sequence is TGTGCCAGTAGTACGCGGGACGTTAACTATGGCTACACCTTC.

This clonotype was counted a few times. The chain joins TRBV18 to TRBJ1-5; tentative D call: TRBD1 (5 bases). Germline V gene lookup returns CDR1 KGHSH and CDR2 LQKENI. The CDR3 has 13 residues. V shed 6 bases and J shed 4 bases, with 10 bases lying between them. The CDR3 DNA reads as TGTGCCAGCTCCGGGGACCTAAATCAGCCCCAGCATTTT. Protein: CASSGDLNQPQHF.

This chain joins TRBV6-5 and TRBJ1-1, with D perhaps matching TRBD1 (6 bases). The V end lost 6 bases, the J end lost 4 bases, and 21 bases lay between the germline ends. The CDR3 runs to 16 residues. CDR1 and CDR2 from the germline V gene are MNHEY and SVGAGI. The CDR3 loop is CASSRRPQGKATEAFF. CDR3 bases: TGTGCCAGCAGCCGGCGGCCACAGGGAAAGGCCACTGAAGCTTTCTTT.

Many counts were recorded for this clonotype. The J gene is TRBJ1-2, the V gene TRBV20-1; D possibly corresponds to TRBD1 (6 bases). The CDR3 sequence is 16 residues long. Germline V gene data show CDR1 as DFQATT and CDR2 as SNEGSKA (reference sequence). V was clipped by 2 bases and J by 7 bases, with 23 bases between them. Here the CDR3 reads CSARSPTLQGGFGYTF. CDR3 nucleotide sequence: TGCAGTGCTAGAAGTCCAACCTTACAGGGAGGTTTTGGCTACACCTTC.

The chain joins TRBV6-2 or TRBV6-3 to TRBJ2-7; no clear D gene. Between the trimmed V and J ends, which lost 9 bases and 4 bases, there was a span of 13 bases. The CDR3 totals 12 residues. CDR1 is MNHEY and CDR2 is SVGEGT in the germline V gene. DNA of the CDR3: TGTGCCAGTACCCTAGGAGATTACGAGCAGTACTTC. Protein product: CASTLGDYEQYF.

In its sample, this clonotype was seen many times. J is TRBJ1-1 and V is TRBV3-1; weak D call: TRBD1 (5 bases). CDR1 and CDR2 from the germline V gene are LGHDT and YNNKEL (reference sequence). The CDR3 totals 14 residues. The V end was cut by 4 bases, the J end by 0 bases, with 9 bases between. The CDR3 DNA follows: TGTGCCAGCAGCCCCGGACATATGAACACTGAAGCTTTCTTT. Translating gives CASSPGHMNTEAFF.

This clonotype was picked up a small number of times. In DNA, the CDR3 is TGTGCCACCTCCGGGGGGGTGGTCGCAGATACGCAGTATTTT. It yields the protein CATSGGVVADTQYF. The chain carries TRBV10-3 and TRBJ2-3, with 8 positions matching TRBD2. The CDR3 consists of 14 residues. The germline gives CDR1 ENHRY, CDR2 SYGVKD. The V and J ends lost 10 bases and 4 bases, in that order; junction bases with no gene match: 10.

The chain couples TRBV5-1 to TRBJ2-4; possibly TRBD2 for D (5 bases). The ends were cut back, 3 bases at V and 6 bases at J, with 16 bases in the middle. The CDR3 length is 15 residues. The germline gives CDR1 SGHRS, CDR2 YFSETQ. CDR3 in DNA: TGCGCCAGCAGCTGGTCTGAGGGTCGGGGAAACATTCAGTACTTC. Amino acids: CASSWSEGRGNIQYF.

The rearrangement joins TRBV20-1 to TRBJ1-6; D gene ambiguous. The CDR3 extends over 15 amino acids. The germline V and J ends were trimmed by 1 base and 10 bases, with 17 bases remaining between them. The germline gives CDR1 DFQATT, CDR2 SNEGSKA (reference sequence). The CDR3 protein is CSARGRERLWSPLHF. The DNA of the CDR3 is TGCAGTGCTAGAGGGAGGGAAAGGTTATGGTCACCCCTCCACTTT.

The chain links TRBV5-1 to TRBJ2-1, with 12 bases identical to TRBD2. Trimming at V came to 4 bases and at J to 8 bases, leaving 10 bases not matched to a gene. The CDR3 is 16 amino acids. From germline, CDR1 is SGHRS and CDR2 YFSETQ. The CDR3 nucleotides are TGCGCCAGCAGCGCCACTAGCGGGAGGCGGTTGGATGAGCAGTTCTTC. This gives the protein CASSATSGRRLDEQFF. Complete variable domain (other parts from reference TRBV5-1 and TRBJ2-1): KAGVTQTPRYLIKTRGQQVTLSCSPISGHRSVSWYQQTPGQGLQFLFEYFSETQRNKGNFPGRFSGRQFSNSRSEMNVSTLELGDSALYLCASSATSGRRLDEQFFGPGTRLTVL.

The CDR3 is CSARDQSRRSSVSYNEQFF. The CDR3 DNA reads TGCAGTGCTAGAGATCAAAGTAGGCGCTCTAGCGTCTCCTACAATGAGCAGTTCTTC. This chain links TRBV20-1 with TRBJ2-1, with a weak D call TRBD2 (6 bases). The V and J ends lost 0 bases and 0 bases respectively, with 21 bases between them. CDR1 is DFQATT, CDR2 SNEGSKA, per germline (reference sequence). The CDR3 spans 19 residues.

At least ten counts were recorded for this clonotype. CDR3 sequence: CASTLTGDTEAFF. For the CDR3, the DNA is TGTGCCAGCACTCTAACAGGGGACACTGAAGCTTTCTTT. The chain combines TRBV12-3 or TRBV12-4 with TRBJ1-1; TRBD1 matches 7 bases. This CDR3 comprises 13 residues. The ends lost 7 bases at V and 3 bases at J; junction bases unmatched: 5.

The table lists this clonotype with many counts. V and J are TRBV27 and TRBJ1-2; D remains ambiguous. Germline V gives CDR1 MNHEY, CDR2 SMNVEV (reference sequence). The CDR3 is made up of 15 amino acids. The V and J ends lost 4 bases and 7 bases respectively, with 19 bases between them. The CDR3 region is CASSSRPNEFGGYTF. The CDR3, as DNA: TGTGCCAGCAGTTCGCGACCTAATGAGTTTGGTGGCTACACCTTC.

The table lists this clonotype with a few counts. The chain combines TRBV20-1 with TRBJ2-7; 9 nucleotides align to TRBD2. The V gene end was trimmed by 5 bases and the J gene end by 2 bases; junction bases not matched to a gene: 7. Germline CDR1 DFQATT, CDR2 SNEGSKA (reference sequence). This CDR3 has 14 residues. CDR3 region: CSAPPSGRTYEQYF. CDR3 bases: TGCAGTGCTCCCCCCAGCGGGAGGACCTACGAGCAGTACTTC.

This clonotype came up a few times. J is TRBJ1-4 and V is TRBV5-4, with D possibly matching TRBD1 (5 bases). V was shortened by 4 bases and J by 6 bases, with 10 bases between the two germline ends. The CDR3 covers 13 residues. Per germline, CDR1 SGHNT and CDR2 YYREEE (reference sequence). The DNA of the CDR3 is TGTGCCAGCAGCAGACAGCTGGATGAAAAACTGTTTTTT. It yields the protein CASSRQLDEKLFF.

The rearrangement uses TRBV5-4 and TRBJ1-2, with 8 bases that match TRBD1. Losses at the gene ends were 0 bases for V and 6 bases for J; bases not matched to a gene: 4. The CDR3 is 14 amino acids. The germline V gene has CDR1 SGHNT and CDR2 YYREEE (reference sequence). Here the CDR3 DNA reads TGTGCCAGCAGCTTGGCAGGGGGCGCTCATGGCTACACCTTC. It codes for CASSLAGGAHGYTF.

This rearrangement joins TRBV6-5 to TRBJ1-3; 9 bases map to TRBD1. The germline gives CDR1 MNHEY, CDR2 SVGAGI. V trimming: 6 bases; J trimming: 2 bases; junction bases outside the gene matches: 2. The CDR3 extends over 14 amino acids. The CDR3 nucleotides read TGTGCCAGCAGACGGGACAGGGCTGGAAACACCATATATTTT. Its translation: CASRRDRAGNTIYF.

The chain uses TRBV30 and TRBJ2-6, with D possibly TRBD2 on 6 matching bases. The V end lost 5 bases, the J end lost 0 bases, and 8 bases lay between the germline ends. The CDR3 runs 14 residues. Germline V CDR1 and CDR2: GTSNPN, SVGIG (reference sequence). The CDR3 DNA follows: TGTGCCTGGGGGGAGGACTCTGGGGCCAACGTCCTGACTTTC. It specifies CAWGEDSGANVLTF. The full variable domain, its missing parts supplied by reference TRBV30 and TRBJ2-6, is SQTIHQWPATLVQPVGSPLSLECTVEGTSNPNLYWYRQAAGRGLQLLFYSVGIGQISSEVPQNLSASRPQDRQFILSSKKLLLSDSGFYLCAWGEDSGANVLTFGAGSRLTVL.

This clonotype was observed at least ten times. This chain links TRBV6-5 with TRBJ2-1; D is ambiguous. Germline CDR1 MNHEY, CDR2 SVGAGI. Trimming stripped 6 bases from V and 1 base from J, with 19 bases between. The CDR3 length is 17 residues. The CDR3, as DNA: TGTGCCAGCAGCAACCCTCGATCCAGGCGGTCCTACAATGAGCAGTTCTTC. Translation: CASSNPRSRRSYNEQFF.

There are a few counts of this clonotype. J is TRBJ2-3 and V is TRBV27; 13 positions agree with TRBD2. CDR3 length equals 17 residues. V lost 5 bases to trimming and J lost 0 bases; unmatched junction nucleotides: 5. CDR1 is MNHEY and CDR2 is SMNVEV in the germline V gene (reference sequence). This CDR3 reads CASSMKGLAGSTDTQYF. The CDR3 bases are TGTGCCAGCAGTATGAAGGGACTAGCGGGGAGCACAGATACGCAGTATTTT.